These T cell receptor beta chains were read from a single sample in a study of shared clonotypes between healthy human individuals. Libraries were prepared by immunoSEQ multiplex PCR; TCRdb keeps only in-frame clonotypes and omits some of them. The sample carries some 1,600,000 clones, around 98% recorded once. Sequencing was done on a sample of naive CD4+ T cells sorted from blood. The receptors derive from a man aged 25 to 40 in good health. Each CDR3 is given with its conserved first and last residue. D genes are given only for firm matches. Some rows mark clone size as missing; the rest say once, few, many or name a class of expanded clone.

d_call: NA
v_call: TRBV5-1
j_call: TRBJ2-7
clone_size: NA
cdr3_aa: CASSNPGRQLGEQYF
cdr3_nt: TGCGCCAGCAGCAACCCGGGGAGGCAGTTGGGCGAGCAGTACTTC

d_call: NA
v_call: TRBV10-1
j_call: TRBJ1-1
clone_size: NA
cdr3_aa: CASSEWGWNEAFF
cdr3_nt: TGCGCCAGCAGTGAGTGGGGATGGAATGAAGCTTTCTTT

d_call: NA
v_call: TRBV28
j_call: TRBJ1-2
clone_size: NA
cdr3_aa: CASSTDSGTSYGYTF
cdr3_nt: TGTGCCAGCAGTACGGACAGCGGCACATCTTATGGCTACACCTTC

d_call: NA
v_call: TRBV27
j_call: TRBJ2-6
clone_size: NA
cdr3_aa: CATGTPGANVLTF
cdr3_nt: TGTGCCACCGGGACTCCTGGGGCCAACGTCCTGACTTTC

d_call: TRBD1
v_call: TRBV28
j_call: TRBJ1-1
clone_size: NA
cdr3_aa: CASSYRGTEAFF
cdr3_nt: TGTGCCAGCAGTTACAGGGGAACTGAAGCTTTCTTT

d_call: NA
v_call: TRBV15
j_call: TRBJ2-7
clone_size: NA
cdr3_aa: CATRLRASYEQYF
cdr3_nt: TGTGCCACCAGACTTAGGGCGTCCTACGAGCAGTACTTC

d_call: TRBD1
v_call: TRBV5-5
j_call: TRBJ2-7
clone_size: NA
cdr3_aa: CASSFRTGYGDSEQYF
cdr3_nt: TGTGCCAGCAGCTTTAGGACAGGGTATGGGGATAGCGAGCAGTACTTC

d_call: NA
v_call: TRBV25-1
j_call: TRBJ2-5
clone_size: NA
cdr3_aa: CASSAQGWQEYRQETQYF
cdr3_nt: TGTGCCAGCAGTGCCCAGGGGTGGCAGGAGTACCGCCAAGAGACCCAGTACTTC

d_call: NA
v_call: TRBV11-2
j_call: TRBJ2-5
clone_size: NA
cdr3_aa: CASSLGGLETQYF
cdr3_nt: TGTGCCAGCAGCTTAGGGGGGTTAGAGACCCAGTACTTC

d_call: NA
v_call: TRBV12-2
j_call: TRBJ1-5
clone_size: once
cdr3_aa: CASRLWGHCNQPQHF
cdr3_nt: TGTGCAAGTCGCTTGTGGGGACATTGCAATCAGCCCCAGCATTTT

d_call: NA
v_call: TRBV19
j_call: TRBJ1-2
clone_size: NA
cdr3_aa: CASNLGTKPNYGYTF
cdr3_nt: TGTGCCAGTAACTTGGGGACAAAGCCTAACTATGGCTACACCTTC

d_call: NA
v_call: TRBV4-3
j_call: TRBJ2-2
clone_size: NA
cdr3_aa: CASSQHIGLTNTGELFF
cdr3_nt: TGCGCCAGCAGCCAACATATTGGACTGACGAACACCGGGGAGCTGTTTTTT

d_call: TRBD2
v_call: TRBV11-3
j_call: TRBJ2-3
clone_size: NA
cdr3_aa: CASSPTSGTDTQYF
cdr3_nt: TGTGCCAGCAGTCCCACTAGCGGCACAGATACGCAGTATTTT

d_call: NA
v_call: TRBV10-2
j_call: TRBJ2-5
clone_size: once
cdr3_aa: CASSDPSGTTKETQYF
cdr3_nt: TGCGCCAGCAGTGACCCATCCGGGACGACGAAAGAGACCCAGTACTTC

d_call: TRBD2
v_call: TRBV15
j_call: TRBJ2-2
clone_size: NA
cdr3_aa: CATSRDWGLAGTYGNTGELFF
cdr3_nt: TGTGCCACCAGCAGAGACTGGGGACTAGCGGGAACGTACGGGAACACCGGGGAGCTGTTTTTT

d_call: TRBD2
v_call: TRBV29-1
j_call: TRBJ2-3
clone_size: NA
cdr3_aa: CSVAREVPDTQYF
cdr3_nt: TGCAGCGTTGCGCGGGAGGTCCCGGATACGCAGTATTTT

d_call: TRBD1
v_call: TRBV5-5
j_call: TRBJ2-7
clone_size: NA
cdr3_aa: CASSLGRQGQPYEQYF
cdr3_nt: TGTGCCAGCAGCTTGGGCCGACAGGGACAACCCTACGAGCAGTACTTC

d_call: NA
v_call: TRBV10-2
j_call: TRBJ2-1
clone_size: NA
cdr3_aa: CASRENSYNEQFF
cdr3_nt: TGCGCCAGCCGGGAGAACTCCTACAATGAGCAGTTCTTC

d_call: NA
v_call: TRBV7-3
j_call: TRBJ2-3
clone_size: NA
cdr3_aa: CASSLLIAEGTDTQYF
cdr3_nt: TGTGCCAGCAGCTTACTTATAGCGGAAGGCACAGATACGCAGTATTTT

d_call: NA
v_call: TRBV11-2
j_call: TRBJ2-7
clone_size: NA
cdr3_aa: CASSSSMGSYEQYF
cdr3_nt: TGTGCCAGCAGCTCGTCAATGGGCTCCTACGAGCAGTACTTC

d_call: NA
v_call: TRBV5-1
j_call: TRBJ1-1
clone_size: NA
cdr3_aa: CASSTGMNTEAFF
cdr3_nt: TGCGCCAGCAGTACAGGGATGAACACTGAAGCTTTCTTT

d_call: TRBD2
v_call: TRBV5-1
j_call: TRBJ2-2
clone_size: NA
cdr3_aa: CASSLTINIAGVAPGELFF
cdr3_nt: TGCGCCAGCAGCTTGACCATAAACATAGCGGGAGTGGCACCCGGGGAGCTGTTTTTT

d_call: TRBD1
v_call: TRBV19
j_call: TRBJ1-2
clone_size: NA
cdr3_aa: CASSTGTVEPFAYGYTF
cdr3_nt: TGTGCCAGTAGTACCGGGACAGTGGAGCCGTTCGCCTATGGCTACACCTTC

d_call: NA
v_call: TRBV28
j_call: TRBJ1-5
clone_size: NA
cdr3_aa: CASSGVSNQPQHF
cdr3_nt: TGTGCCAGCAGTGGGGTGAGCAATCAGCCCCAGCATTTT